The sequence of this T cell receptor beta chain was determined in a study of cytomegalovirus exposure and HLA in healthy donors. Germline V gene sequence: CDR1 SGHDT, CDR2 YYEEEE. The J segment lost 2 bases and the V segment lost 4 bases, leaving 3 bases of the junction unmatched. The CDR3 is 17 residues long. When sampled, the donors appeared nominally healthy, though they likely had unrecorded immune exposures. This clone has a single count. As yet, its antigen is unknown. The PCR contained 60 Vbeta and 13 Jbeta primers. Only in-frame clones appear in the TCRdb table, and some are missing; sequencing was by immunoSEQ multiplex PCR. The data hold over 150,000 clones, with 84% observed a single time. Points from the study as a whole: Most TCR sequences showed up rarely, but some public TCRs showed up in many donors. By a later analysis, the bulk of CMV-associated TCR beta chains appeared HLA-restricted.

Source material: PBMCs. This receptor was identified in a boy between 2 and 10 years old in good health and CMV-seronegative. This chain connects TRBV5-6 to TRBJ2-1; 16 bases are a match to TRBD2. CDR3 DNA: TGTGCCAGCAGCCCGGGGACTAGCGGGAGGGCCTACAATGAGCAGTTCTTC. Its protein is CASSPGTSGRAYNEQFF.